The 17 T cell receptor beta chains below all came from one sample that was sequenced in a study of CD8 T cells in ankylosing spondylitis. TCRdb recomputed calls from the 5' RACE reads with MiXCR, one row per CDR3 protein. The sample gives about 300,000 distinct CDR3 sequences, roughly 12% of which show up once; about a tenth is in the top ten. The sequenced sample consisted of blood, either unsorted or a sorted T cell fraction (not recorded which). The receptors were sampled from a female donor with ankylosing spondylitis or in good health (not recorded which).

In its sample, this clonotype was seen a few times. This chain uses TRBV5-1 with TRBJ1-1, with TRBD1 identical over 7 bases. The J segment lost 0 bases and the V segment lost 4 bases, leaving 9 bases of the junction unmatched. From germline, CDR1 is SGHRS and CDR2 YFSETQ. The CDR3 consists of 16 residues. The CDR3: CASSTGTANLNTEAFF. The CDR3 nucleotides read TGCGCCAGCAGCACCGGGACAGCGAACTTGAACACTGAAGCTTTCTTT.

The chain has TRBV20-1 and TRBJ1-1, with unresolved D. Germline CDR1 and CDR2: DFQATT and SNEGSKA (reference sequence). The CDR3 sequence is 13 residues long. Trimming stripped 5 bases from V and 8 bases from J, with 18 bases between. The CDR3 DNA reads TGCAGTGCTTCAGAAAACCCTACAGTGGAAGCTTTCTTT. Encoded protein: CSASENPTVEAFF.

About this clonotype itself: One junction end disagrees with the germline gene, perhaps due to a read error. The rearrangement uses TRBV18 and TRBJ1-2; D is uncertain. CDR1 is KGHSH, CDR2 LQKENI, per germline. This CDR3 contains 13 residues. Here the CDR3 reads CATSDGPVYGYTF. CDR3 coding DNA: TGTGCCACCTCAGACGGTCCGGTCTATGGCTACACCTTC. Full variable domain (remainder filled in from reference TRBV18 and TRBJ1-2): NAGVMQNPRHLVRRRGQEARLRCSPMKGHSHVYWYRQLPEEGLKFMVYLQKENIIDESGMPKERFSAEFPKEGPSILRIQQVVRGDSAAYFCATSDGPVYGYTFGSGTRLTVV.

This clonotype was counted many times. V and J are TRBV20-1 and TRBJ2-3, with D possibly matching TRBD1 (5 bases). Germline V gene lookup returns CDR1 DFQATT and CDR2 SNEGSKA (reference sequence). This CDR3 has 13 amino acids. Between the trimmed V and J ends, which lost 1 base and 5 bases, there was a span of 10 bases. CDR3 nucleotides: TGCAGTGCTAGAGGCCAGGGAAGAGATACGCAGTATTTT. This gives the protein CSARGQGRDTQYF.

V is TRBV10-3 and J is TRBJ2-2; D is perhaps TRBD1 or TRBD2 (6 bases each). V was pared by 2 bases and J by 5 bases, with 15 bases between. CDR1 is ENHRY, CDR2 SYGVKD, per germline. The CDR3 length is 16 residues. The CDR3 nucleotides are TGTGCCATCAGTGAGAGGGGCAGGGGAGGAACCGGGGAGCTGTTTTTT. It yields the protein CAISERGRGGTGELFF.

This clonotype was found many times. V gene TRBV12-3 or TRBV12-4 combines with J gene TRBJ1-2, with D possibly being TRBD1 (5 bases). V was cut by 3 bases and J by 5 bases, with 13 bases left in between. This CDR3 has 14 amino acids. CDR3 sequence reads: CASSLDGTEYGYTF. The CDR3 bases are TGTGCCAGCAGTTTGGACGGGACGGAATATGGCTACACCTTC.

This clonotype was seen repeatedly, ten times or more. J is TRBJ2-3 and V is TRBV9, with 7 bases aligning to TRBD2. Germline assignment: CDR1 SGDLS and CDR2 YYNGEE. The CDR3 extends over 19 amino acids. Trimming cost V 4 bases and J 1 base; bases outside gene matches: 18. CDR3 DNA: TGTGCCAGCAGCCCCCAATCCGGGAGGTCTGTTCGGGGCACAGATACGCAGTATTTT. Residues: CASSPQSGRSVRGTDTQYF.

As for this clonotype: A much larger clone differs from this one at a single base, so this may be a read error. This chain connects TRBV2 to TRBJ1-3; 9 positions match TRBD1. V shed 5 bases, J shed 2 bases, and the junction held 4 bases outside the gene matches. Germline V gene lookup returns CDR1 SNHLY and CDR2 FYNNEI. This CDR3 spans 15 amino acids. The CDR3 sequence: CASSSQGAPGNTIYF. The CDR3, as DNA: TGTGCCAGCAGTTCACAGGGGGCCCCTGGAAACACCATATATTTT.

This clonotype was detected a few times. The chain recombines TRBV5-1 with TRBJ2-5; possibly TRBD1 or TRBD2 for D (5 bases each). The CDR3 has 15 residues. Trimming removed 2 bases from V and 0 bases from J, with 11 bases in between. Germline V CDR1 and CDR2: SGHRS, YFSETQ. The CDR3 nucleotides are TGCGCCAGCAGCTTCCTAGCCAGGGACCAAGAGACCCAGTACTTC. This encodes CASSFLARDQETQYF.

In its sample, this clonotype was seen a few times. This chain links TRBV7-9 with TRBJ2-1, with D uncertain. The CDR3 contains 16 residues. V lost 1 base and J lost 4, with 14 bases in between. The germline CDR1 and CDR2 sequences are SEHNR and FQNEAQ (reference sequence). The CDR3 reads CASSLGLEPPYNEQFF. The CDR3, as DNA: TGTGCCAGCAGCTTAGGGCTCGAACCCCCTTACAATGAGCAGTTCTTC.

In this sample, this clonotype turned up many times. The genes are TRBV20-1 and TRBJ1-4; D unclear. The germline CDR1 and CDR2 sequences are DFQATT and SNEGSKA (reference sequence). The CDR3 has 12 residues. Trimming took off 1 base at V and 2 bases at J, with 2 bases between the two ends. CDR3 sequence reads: CSARGTNEKLFF. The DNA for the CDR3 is TGCAGTGCTAGAGGGACTAATGAAAAACTGTTTTTT.

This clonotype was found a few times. The CDR3 protein is CASRVAGETYEQYF. The CDR3 DNA is TGTGCCAGCAGGGTAGCGGGAGAGACCTACGAGCAGTACTTC. This sequence joins TRBV6-2 or TRBV6-3 and TRBJ2-7, with 9 bases matching TRBD2. This CDR3 has 14 residues. Germline V gene data show CDR1 as MNHEY and CDR2 as SVGEGT. The V and J ends lost 6 bases and 2 bases, in that order; junction bases with no gene match: 5.

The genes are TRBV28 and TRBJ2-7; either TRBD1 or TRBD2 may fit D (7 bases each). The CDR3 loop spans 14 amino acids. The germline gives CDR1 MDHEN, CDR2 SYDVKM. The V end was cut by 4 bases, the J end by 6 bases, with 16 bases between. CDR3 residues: CASSSQGEGSEQYF. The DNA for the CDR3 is TGTGCCAGCAGTTCCCAGGGGGAGGGAAGCGAGCAGTACTTC.

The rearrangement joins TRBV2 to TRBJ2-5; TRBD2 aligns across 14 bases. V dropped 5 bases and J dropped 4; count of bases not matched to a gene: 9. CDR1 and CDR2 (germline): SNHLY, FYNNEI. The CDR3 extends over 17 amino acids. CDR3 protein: CASSLVGLAGVGETQYF. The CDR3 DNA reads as TGTGCCAGCAGTCTCGTGGGACTAGCGGGGGTGGGAGAGACCCAGTACTTC.

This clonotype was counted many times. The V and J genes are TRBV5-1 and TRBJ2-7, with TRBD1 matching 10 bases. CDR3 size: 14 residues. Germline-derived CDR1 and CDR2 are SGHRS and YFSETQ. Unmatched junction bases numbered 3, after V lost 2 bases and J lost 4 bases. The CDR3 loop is CASSFGTGEYEQYF. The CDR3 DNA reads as TGCGCCAGCAGCTTCGGGACAGGGGAATACGAGCAGTACTTC.

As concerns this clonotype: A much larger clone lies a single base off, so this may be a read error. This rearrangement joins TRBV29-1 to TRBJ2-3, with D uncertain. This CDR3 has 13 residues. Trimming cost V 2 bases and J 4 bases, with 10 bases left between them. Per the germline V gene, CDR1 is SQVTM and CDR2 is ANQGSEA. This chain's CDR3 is CSVEFAFADTQYF. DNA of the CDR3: TGCAGCGTTGAATTTGCCTTCGCAGATACGCAGTATTTT.

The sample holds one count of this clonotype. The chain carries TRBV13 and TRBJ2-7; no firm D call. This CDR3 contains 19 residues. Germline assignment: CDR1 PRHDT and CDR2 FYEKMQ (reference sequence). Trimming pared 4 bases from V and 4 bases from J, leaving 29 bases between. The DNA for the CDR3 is TGTGCCAGCAGCTCCCGCCTCCCCTTAACAGTCCACCGAGGATACGAGCAGTACTTC. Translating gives CASSSRLPLTVHRGYEQYF. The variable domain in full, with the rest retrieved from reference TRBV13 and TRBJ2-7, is AAGVIQSPRHLIKEKRETATLKCYPIPRHDTVYWYQQGPGQDPQFLISFYEKMQSDKGSIPDRFSAQQFSDYHSELNMSSLELGDSALYFCASSSRLPLTVHRGYEQYFGPGTRLTVT.